This is a list of T cell receptor beta chains from one sample in a study of T-cell reconstitution after alpha-beta-depleted transplantation in children. TCRdb reanalysed the PCR reads using MiXCR and keeps one entry per CDR3 protein. The table has 490,000 or so distinct CDR3 sequences, roughly an eighth seen once. The specimen comprised PBMCs from the stem cell graft donor, sampled from the stem cell graft. The receptors stem from a human donor who donated a stem cell graft to a child with combined immunodeficiency. Both conserved end residues are trimmed from each CDR3. The order of the fields is V gene, CDR3 protein.

>TRBV27
ASSLQWYGTSGNPYEQY
>TRBV5-6
ASSLGTGKRSPLH
>TRBV7-3
ASRNRVGNQPQH
>TRBV7-8
ASSLQPREGNEAF
>TRBV12-3/TRBV12-4
ASSLGSYNEAF
>TRBV5-1
ASSISGSSTDTQY
>TRBV25-1
ASSESLAGGLDTQY
>TRBV9
ASSVFDGGAGEQY
>TRBV10-3
AISELVSSTDTQY
>TRBV6-2/TRBV6-3
ASSYGREGGEQY
>TRBV12-3/TRBV12-4
ALSGESYNEQF
>TRBV7-2
ASSLVVAGGLVTQY
>TRBV10-3
AISEDSGGETQY
>TRBV3-1
ASSQGGGKNIQY
>TRBV7-2
ASSVDRDHEQY
>TRBV29-1
SVPREGSGANVLT
>TRBV12-3/TRBV12-4
ASSGTSGGLGGYNEQF
>TRBV11-2
ASSLIYRPLGSSTDTQY
>TRBV6-2/TRBV6-3
ASSYWQMGSFTEAF
>TRBV5-1
ASRPGTGKNIQY
>TRBV7-8
ASRFSGTDEQY
>TRBV5-1
ASSLGQGSYSEQF
>TRBV29-1
SVVLADDTGELF
>TRBV4-3
ASSPSSEGLIRMEKLF
>TRBV12-3/TRBV12-4
ASSLGHRYT
>TRBV4-3
ASSQGTGPPDYNEQF
>TRBV4-3
ASSPKTGSGANVLT
>TRBV28
ASSHKDRTTDTQY
>TRBV18
ASSRNGGAGGYEQY
>TRBV7-2
ASSPRDSASYNEQF
>TRBV6-6
ASSHPATDTQY
>TRBV4-3
ASSQLMTARTDTQY
>TRBV7-9
ASSPIGTSSYNEQF
>TRBV7-9
ASSQDREVYEQY
>TRBV7-8
VSSPRAYNEQF
>TRBV11-2
ASSLVAGGQYEQF
>TRBV12-3/TRBV12-4
ASSLEPLDQPQH
>TRBV7-3
ASSPGLKKEETQY
>TRBV15
ATSRDMVGAGYGYT
>TRBV6-6
ASLAWGNTEAF
>TRBV7-3
ASSFAGGGGANVLT
>TRBV12-3/TRBV12-4
ASSLRLLDEQF
>TRBV4-1
ASSQYLERELNEQF
>TRBV4-1
ASSHETDRRSSYEQY
>TRBV11-2
ASSFRGGTKETQY
>TRBV5-1
ASSFGQVHNEQF
>TRBV30
AWSVTPDNEQF
>TRBV4-3
ASSQAPRVSGVIGYTEAF
>TRBV18
ASSRGVRDEQY
>TRBV6-6
ASSYLGTHEQF
>TRBV10-3
AISERQETSYGYT
>TRBV7-9
ASSSGTPYEQY
>TRBV15
ATSRDRTSGITGELF